What follows is one T cell receptor (beta chain) and its context. This may come from a read error, since a much larger clone is one base off. There were no recent acute infections or vaccinations among the donors, who were healthy HIV-negative adults. Unsorted samples, those not sorted, used about 90 million PBMCs for genomic DNA. Repertoires were generated with immunoSEQ multiplex PCR, while TCRdb's copy carries only in-frame clones and drops some. The data show approximately 500,000 clones, approximately 84% seen once. The sample originates from a study of shared clonotypes between healthy human individuals. The CDR3 contains 12 residues. The germline CDR1 and CDR2 sequences are LNHDA and SQIVND (reference sequence).

Sequencing used PBMCs. This sequence was found in a woman aged 40 to 50 in good health. Some clones in this sample may be carry-over from other donors' samples. The chain carries TRBV19 and TRBJ2-1; D uncertain. The CDR3 region has the DNA TGTGCCAATAGTCCGTACTTGGGTGAGCAGTTCTTC. Translation: CANSPYLGEQFF.